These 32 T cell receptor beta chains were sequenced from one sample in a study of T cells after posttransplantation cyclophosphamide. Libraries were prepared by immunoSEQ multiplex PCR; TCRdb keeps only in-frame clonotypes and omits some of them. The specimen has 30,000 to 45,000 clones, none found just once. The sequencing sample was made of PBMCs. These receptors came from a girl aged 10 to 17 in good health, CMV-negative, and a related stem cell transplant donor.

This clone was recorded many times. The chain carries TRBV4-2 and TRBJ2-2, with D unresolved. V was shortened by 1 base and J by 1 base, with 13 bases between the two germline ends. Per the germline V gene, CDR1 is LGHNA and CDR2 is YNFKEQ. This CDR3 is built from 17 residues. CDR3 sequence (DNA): TGTGCCAGCAGCCAAGCTCCCTACCCGGGGAACACCGGGGAGCTGTTTTTT. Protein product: CASSQAPYPGNTGELFF.

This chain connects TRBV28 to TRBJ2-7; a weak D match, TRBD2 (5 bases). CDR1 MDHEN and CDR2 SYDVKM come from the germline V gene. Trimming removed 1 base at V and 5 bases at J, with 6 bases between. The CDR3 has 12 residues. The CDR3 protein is CASSLSGNEQYF. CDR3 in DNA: TGTGCCAGCAGTTTATCGGGAAACGAGCAGTACTTC.

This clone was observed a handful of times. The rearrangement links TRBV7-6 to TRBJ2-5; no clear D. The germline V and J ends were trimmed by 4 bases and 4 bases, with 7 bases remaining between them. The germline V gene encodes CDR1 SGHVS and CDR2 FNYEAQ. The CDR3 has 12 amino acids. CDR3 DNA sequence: TGTGCCAGCAGCTCGGTTGGAGAGACCCAGTACTTC. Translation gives CASSSVGETQYF.

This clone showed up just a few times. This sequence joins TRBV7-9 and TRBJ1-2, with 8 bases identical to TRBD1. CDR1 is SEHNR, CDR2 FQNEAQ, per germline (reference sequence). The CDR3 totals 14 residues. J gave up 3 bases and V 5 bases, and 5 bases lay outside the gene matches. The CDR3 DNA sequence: TGTGCCAGCAGCCGAACAGGGGGAGACTATGGCTACACCTTC. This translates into CASSRTGGDYGYTF.

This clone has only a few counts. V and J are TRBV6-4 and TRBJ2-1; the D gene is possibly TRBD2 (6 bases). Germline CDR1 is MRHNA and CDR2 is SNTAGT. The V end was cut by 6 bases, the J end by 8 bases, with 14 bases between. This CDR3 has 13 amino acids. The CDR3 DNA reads TGTGCCAGCAGCCCTCATCCGGGGGATGAGCAGTTCTTC. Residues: CASSPHPGDEQFF.

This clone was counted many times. The CDR3 DNA reads as TGTGCCAGTAGTACAAGGCTCGGGACTAGCGGGAGTTTAGGTTACAATGAGCAGTTCTTC. This sequence encodes CASSTRLGTSGSLGYNEQFF. V is TRBV19 and J is TRBJ2-1; TRBD2 matches 14 bases. The V gene end was trimmed by 4 bases and the J gene end by 4 bases; junction bases not matched to a gene: 15. The CDR3 consists of 20 residues. Germline lookup yields CDR1 LNHDA and CDR2 SQIVND (reference sequence).

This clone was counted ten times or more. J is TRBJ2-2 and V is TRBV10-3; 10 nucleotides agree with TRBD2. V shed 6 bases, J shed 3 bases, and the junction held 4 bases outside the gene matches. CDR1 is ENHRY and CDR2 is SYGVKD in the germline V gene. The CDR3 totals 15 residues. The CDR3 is CAIRDLAGDTGELFF. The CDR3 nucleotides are TGTGCCATCAGAGATCTAGCGGGAGACACCGGGGAGCTGTTTTTT.

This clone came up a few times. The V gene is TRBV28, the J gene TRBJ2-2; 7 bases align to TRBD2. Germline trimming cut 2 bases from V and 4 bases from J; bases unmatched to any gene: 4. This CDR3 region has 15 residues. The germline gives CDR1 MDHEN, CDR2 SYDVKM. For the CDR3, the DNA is TGTGCCAGCAGTTTACGGCGGGAGATCACCGGGGAGCTGTTTTTT. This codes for CASSLRREITGELFF.

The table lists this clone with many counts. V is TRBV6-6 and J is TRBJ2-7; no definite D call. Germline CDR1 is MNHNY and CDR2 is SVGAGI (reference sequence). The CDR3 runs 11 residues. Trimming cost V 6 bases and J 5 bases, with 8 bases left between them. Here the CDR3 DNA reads TGTGCCAGCAGCCAACGGGACGAGCAGTACTTC. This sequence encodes CASSQRDEQYF.

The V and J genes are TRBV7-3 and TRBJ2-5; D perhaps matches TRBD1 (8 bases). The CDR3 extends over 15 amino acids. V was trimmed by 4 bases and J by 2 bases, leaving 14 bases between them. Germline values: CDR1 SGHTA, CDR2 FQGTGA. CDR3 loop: CASSSTGGEQETQYF. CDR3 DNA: TGTGCCAGCAGCTCTACAGGGGGGGAACAAGAGACCCAGTACTTC. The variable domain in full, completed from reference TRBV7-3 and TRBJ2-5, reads GAGVSQTPSNKVTEKGKYVELRCDPISGHTALYWYRQSLGQGPEFLIYFQGTGAADDSGLPNDRFFAVRPEGSVSTLKIQRTERGDSAVYLCASSSTGGEQETQYFGPGTRLLVL.

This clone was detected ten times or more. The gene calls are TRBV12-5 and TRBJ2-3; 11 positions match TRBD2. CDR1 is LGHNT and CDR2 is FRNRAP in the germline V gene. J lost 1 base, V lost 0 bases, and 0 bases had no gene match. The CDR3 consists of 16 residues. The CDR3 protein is CASGLVLAGGTDTQYF. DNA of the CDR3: TGTGCTAGTGGTTTGGTACTAGCGGGGGGCACAGATACGCAGTATTTT.

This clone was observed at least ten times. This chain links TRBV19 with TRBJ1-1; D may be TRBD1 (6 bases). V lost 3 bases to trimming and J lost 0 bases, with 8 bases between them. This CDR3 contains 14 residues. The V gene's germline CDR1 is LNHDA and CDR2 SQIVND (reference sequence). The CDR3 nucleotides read TGTGCCAGTAGTATCGAGGGGGTGAACACTGAAGCTTTCTTT. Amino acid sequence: CASSIEGVNTEAFF.

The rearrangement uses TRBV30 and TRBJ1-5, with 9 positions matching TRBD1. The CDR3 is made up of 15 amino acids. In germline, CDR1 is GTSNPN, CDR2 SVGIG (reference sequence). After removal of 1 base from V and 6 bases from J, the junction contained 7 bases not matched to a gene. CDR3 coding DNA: TGTGCCTGGAGTGACAGGGGGCGTAATGGTCAGCCCCAGCATTTT. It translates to CAWSDRGRNGQPQHF. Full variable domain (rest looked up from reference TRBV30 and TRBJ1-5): SQTIHQWPATLVQPVGSPLSLECTVEGTSNPNLYWYRQAAGRGLQLLFYSVGIGQISSEVPQNLSASRPQDRQFILSSKKLLLSDSGFYLCAWSDRGRNGQPQHFGDGTRLSIL.

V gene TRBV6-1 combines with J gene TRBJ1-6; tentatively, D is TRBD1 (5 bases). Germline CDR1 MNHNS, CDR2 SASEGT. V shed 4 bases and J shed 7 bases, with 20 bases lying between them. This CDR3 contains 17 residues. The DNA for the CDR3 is TGTGCCAGCAGTGTGGGGACGGGAGGGGTTAAGAATTCACCCCTCCACTTT. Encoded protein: CASSVGTGGVKNSPLHF.

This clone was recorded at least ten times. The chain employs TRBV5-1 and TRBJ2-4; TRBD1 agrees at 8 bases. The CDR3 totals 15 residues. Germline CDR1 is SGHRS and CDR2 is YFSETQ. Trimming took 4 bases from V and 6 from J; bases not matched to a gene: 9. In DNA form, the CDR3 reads TGCGCCAGCAGCCTCGGACAGGGAGATGGAAACATTCAGTACTTC. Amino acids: CASSLGQGDGNIQYF. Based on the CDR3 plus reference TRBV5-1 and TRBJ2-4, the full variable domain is KAGVTQTPRYLIKTRGQQVTLSCSPISGHRSVSWYQQTPGQGLQFLFEYFSETQRNKGNFPGRFSGRQFSNSRSEMNVSTLELGDSALYLCASSLGQGDGNIQYFGAGTRLSVL.

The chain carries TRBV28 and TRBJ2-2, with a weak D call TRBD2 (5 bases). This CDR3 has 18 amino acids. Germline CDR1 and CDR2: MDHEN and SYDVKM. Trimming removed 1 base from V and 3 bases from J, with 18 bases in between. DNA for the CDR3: TGTGCCAGCAGTTTATTTATGTCGGGGAGATGGGACACCGGGGAGCTGTTTTTT. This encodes CASSLFMSGRWDTGELFF.

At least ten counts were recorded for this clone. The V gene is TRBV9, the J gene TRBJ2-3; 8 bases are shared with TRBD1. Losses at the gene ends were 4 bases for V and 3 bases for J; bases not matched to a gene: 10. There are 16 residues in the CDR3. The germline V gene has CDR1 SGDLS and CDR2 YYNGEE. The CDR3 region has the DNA TGTGCCAGCAGCTCAGACTGGACAGGGAAAACAGATACGCAGTATTTT. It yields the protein CASSSDWTGKTDTQYF.

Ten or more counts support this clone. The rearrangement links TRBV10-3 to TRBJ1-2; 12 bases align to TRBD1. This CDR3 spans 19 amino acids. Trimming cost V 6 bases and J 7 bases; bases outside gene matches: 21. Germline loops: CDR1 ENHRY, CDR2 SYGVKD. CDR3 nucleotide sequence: TGTGCCATCAGCACTATCTCTCCGGGACAGGGGGCAAAGATCGGTGGCTACACCTTC. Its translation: CAISTISPGQGAKIGGYTF.

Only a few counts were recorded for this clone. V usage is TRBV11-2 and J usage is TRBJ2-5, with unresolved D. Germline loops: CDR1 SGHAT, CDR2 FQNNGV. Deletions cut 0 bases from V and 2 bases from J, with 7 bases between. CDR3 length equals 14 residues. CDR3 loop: CASSLESGQETQYF. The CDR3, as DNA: TGTGCCAGCAGCTTAGAGTCAGGTCAAGAGACCCAGTACTTC.

The CDR3 here is CASSFTGDEQYF. The DNA for the CDR3 is TGTGCCAGCAGCTTTACAGGGGACGAGCAGTACTTC. This chain links TRBV25-1 with TRBJ2-7; 7 bases map to TRBD1. V shed 6 bases and J 5 bases; nucleotides not matched to a gene: 4. The germline CDR1 and CDR2 sequences are MGHDK and SYGVNS. The CDR3 extends over 12 amino acids.

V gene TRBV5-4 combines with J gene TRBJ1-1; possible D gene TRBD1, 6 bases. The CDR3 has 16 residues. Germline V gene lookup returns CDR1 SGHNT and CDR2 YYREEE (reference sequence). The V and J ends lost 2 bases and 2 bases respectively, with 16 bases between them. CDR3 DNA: TGTGCCAGCAGCTTCCCGCCACAGGGTGCCAACACTGAAGCTTTCTTT. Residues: CASSFPPQGANTEAFF.

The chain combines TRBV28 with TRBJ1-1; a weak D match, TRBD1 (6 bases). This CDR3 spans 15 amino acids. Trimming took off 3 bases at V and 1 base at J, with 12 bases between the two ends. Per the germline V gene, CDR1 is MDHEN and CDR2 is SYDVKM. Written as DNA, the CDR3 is TGTGCCAGCAGTTTGGCAGGGGTCGGGAACACTGAAGCTTTCTTT. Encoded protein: CASSLAGVGNTEAFF.

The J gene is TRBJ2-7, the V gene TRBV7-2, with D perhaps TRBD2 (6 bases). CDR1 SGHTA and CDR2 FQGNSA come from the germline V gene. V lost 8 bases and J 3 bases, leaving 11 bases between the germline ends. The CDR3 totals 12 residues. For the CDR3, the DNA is TGTGCCAGCGGAGGGTGGGGCTACGAGCAGTACTTC. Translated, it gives CASGGWGYEQYF.

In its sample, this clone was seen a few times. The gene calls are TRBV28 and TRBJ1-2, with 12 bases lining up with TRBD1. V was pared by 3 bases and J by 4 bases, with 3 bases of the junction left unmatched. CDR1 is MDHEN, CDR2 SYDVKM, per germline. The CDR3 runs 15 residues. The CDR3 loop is CASSFRDRGLYGYTF. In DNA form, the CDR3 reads TGTGCCAGCAGTTTCCGGGACAGGGGGCTCTATGGCTACACCTTC.

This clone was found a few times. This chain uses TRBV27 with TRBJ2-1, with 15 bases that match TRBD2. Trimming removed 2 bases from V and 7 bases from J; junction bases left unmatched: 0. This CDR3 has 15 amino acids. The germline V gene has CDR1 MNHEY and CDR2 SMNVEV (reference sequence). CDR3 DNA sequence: TGTGCCAGCAGTTTAGGGACTAGCGGGAGGAATGAGCAGTTCTTC. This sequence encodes CASSLGTSGRNEQFF.

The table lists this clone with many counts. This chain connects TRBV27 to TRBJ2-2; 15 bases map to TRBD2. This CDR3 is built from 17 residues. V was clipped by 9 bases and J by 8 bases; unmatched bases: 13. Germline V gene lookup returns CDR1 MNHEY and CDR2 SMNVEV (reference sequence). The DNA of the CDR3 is TGTGCCAGTCCCAAGCCGGGACTAGCGGGAGGAGTGGGGGAGCTGTTTTTT. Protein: CASPKPGLAGGVGELFF.

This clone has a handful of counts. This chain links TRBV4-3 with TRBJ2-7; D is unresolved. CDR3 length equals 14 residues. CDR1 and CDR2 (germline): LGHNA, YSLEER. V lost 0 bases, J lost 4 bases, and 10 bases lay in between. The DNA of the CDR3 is TGCGCCAGCAGCCAAGATATCCAAGCTTACGAGCAGTACTTC. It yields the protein CASSQDIQAYEQYF.

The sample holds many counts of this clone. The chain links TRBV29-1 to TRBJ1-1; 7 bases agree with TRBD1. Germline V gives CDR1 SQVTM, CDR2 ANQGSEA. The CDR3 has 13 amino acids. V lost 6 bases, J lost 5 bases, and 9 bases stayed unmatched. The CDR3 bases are TGCAGCGTGAAGAAATCCAGGGGGACTGAAGCTTTCTTT. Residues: CSVKKSRGTEAFF.

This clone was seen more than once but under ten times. CDR3 sequence: CASSLVGQLQETQYF. In DNA, the CDR3 is TGTGCCAGCAGCTTAGTTGGACAGTTACAAGAGACCCAGTACTTC. V and J are TRBV13 and TRBJ2-5; tentatively, D is TRBD1 (6 bases). Between the trimmed V and J ends, which lost 1 base and 2 bases, there was a span of 11 bases. CDR3 length equals 15 residues. Germline V lookup: CDR1 PRHDT, CDR2 FYEKMQ (reference sequence).

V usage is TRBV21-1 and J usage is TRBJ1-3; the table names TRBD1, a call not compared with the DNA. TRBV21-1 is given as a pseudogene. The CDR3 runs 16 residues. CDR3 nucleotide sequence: TGTGCCAGCAGCCAAAGGACAGCCCACTCTGGAAACACCATATATTTT. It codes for CASSQRTAHSGNTIYF.

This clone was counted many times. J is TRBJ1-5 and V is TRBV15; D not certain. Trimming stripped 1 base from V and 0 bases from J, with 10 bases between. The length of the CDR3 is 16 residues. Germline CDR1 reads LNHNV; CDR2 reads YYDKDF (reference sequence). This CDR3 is CATSRVGRNSNQPQHF. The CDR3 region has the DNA TGTGCCACCAGCAGAGTGGGCCGTAATAGCAATCAGCCCCAGCATTTT.

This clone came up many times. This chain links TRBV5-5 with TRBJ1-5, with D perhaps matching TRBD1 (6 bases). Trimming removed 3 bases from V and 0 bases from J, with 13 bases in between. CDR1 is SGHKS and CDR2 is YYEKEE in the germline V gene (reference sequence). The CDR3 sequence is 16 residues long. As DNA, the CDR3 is TGTGCCAGCAGCTCCCAGACAGGATATAGCAATCAGCCCCAGCATTTT. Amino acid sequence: CASSSQTGYSNQPQHF.